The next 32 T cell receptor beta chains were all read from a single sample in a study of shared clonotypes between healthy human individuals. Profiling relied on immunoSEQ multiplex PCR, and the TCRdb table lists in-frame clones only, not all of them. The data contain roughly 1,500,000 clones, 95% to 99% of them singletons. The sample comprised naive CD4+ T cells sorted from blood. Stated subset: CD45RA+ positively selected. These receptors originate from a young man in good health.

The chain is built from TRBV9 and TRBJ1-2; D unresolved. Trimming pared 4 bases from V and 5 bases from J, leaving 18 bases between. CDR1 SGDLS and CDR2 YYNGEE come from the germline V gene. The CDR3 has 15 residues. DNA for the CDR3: TGTGCCAGCAGCCCACACGAAAGTACTGGATATGGCTACACCTTC. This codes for CASSPHESTGYGYTF.

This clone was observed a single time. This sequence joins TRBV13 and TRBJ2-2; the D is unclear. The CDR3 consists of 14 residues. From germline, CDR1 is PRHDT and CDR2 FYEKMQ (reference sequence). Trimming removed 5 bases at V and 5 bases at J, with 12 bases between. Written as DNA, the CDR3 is TGTGCCAGCAGCCCCATCGTAGCTACCGGGGAGCTGTTTTTT. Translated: CASSPIVATGELFF. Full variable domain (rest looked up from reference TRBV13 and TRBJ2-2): AAGVIQSPRHLIKEKRETATLKCYPIPRHDTVYWYQQGPGQDPQFLISFYEKMQSDKGSIPDRFSAQQFSDYHSELNMSSLELGDSALYFCASSPIVATGELFFGEGSRLTVL.

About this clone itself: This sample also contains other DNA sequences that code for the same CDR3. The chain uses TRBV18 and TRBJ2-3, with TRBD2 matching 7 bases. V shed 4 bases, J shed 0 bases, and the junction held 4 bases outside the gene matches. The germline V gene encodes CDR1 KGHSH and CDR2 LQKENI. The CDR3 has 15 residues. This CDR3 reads CASSRSGSSTDTQYF. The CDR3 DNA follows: TGTGCCAGCTCACGTAGCGGGTCTAGCACAGATACGCAGTATTTT.

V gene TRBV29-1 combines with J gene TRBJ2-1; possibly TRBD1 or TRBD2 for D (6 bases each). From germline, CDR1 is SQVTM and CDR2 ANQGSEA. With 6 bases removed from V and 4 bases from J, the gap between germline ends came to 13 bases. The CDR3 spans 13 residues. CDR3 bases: TGCAGCGTGCGGGGACAACCTTACAATGAGCAGTTCTTC. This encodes CSVRGQPYNEQFF.

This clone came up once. CDR3 region: CASSQEASGRANEQFF. The CDR3 bases are TGCGCCAGCAGCCAAGAAGCCAGCGGGAGGGCCAATGAGCAGTTCTTC. V usage is TRBV4-1 and J usage is TRBJ2-1; TRBD2 matches 10 bases. CDR1 and CDR2 from the germline V gene are MGHRA and YSYEKL. The CDR3 has 16 residues. J lost 6 bases, V lost 0 bases, and 5 bases had no gene match.

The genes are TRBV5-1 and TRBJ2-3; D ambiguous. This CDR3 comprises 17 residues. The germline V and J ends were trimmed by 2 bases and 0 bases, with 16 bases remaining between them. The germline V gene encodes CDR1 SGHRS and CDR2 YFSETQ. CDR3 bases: TGCGCCAGCAGCTTTTCAGTTAGAATCTCTAGCACAGATACGCAGTATTTT. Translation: CASSFSVRISSTDTQYF. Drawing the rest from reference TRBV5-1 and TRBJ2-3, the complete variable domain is KAGVTQTPRYLIKTRGQQVTLSCSPISGHRSVSWYQQTPGQGLQFLFEYFSETQRNKGNFPGRFSGRQFSNSRSEMNVSTLELGDSALYLCASSFSVRISSTDTQYFGPGTRLTVL.

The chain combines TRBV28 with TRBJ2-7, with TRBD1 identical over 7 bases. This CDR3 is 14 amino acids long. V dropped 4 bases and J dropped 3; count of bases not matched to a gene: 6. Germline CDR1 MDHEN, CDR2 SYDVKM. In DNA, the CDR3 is TGTGCCAGCAGTTCGTTAGACAGGGTCTACGAGCAGTACTTC. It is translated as CASSSLDRVYEQYF.

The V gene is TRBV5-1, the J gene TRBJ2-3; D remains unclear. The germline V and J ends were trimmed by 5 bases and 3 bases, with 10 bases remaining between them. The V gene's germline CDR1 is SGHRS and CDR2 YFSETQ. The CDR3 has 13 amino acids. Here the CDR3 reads CASRIEVTDTQYF. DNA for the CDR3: TGCGCCAGCAGAATTGAGGTAACAGATACGCAGTATTTT.

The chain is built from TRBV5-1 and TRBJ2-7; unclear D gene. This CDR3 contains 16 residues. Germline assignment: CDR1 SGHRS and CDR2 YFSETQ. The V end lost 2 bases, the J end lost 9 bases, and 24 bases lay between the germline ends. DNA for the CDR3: TGCGCCAGCAGCTTCGATACAGAGAGCGCCTTACGAGGGCAGTACTTC. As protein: CASSFDTESALRGQYF.

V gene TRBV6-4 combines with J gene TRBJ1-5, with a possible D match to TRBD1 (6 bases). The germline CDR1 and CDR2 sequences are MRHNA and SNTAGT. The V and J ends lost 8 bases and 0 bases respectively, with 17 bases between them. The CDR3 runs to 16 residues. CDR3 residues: CASGGRAVYSNQPQHF. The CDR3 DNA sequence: TGTGCCAGCGGGGGCAGGGCAGTATATAGCAATCAGCCCCAGCATTTT.

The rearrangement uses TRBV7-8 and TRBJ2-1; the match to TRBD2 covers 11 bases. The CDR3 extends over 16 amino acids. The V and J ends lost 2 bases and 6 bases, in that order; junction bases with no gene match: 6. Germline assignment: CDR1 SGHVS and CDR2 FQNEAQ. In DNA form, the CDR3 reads TGTGCCAGCAGCTTACCGGGACTAGCGGTACCCAATGAGCAGTTCTTC. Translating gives CASSLPGLAVPNEQFF.

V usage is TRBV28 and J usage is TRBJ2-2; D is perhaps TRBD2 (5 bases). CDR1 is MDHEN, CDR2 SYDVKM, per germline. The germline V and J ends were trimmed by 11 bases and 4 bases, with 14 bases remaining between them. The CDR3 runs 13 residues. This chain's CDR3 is CALAERFTGELFF. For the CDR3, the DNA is TGTGCCCTGGCCGAGCGGTTCACCGGGGAGCTGTTTTTT.

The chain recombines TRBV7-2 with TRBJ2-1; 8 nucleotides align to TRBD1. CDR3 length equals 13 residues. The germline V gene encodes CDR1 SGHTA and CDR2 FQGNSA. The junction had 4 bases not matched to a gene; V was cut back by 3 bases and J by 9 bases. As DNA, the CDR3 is TGTGCCAGCAGCTTCCCGGACAGGGCTGAGCAGTTCTTC. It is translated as CASSFPDRAEQFF.

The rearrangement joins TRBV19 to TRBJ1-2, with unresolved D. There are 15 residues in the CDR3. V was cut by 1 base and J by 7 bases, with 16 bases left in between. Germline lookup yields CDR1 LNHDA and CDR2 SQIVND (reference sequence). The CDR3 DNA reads TGTGCCAGTAGTATAGTTGGGAGAGGCTATGGTGGCTACACCTTC. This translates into CASSIVGRGYGGYTF.

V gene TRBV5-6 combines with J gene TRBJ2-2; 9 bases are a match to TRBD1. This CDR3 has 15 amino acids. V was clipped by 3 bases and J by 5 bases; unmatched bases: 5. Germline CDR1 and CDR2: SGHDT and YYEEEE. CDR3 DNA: TGTGCCAGCAGCTGGGGACAGGGAGTGACCGGGGAGCTGTTTTTT. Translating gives CASSWGQGVTGELFF.

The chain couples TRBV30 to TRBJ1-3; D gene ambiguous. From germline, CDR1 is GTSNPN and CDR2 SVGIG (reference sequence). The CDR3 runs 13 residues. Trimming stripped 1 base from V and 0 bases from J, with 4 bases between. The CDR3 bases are TGTGCCTGGAGTGGTGACTCTGGAAACACCATATATTTT. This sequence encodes CAWSGDSGNTIYF. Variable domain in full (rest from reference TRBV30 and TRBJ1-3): SQTIHQWPATLVQPVGSPLSLECTVEGTSNPNLYWYRQAAGRGLQLLFYSVGIGQISSEVPQNLSASRPQDRQFILSSKKLLLSDSGFYLCAWSGDSGNTIYFGEGSWLTVV.

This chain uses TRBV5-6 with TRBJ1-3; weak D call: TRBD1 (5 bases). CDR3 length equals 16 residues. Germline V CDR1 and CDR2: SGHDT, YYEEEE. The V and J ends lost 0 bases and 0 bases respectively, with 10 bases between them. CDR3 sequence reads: CASSLVAGSSGNTIYF. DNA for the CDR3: TGTGCCAGCAGCTTGGTGGCAGGGAGCTCTGGAAACACCATATATTTT.

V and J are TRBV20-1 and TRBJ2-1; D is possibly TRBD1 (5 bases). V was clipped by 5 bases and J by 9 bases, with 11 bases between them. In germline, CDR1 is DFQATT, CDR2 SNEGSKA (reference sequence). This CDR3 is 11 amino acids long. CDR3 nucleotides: TGCAGTGCTTACAGGTCCCCTGAGCAGTTCTTC. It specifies CSAYRSPEQFF.

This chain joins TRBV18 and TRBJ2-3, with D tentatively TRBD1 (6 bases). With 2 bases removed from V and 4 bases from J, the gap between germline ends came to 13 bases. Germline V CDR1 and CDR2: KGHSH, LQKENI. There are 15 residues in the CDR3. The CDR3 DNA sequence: TGTGCCAGCTCACCATCTACAGGGAAGGCAGATACGCAGTATTTT. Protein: CASSPSTGKADTQYF.

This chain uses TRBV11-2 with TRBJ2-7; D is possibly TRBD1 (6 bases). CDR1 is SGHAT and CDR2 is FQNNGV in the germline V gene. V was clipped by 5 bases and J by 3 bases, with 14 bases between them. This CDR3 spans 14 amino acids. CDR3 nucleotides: TGTGCCAGCAGCCACCGGGACATTTACTACGAGCAGTACTTC. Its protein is CASSHRDIYYEQYF.

The CDR3: CASSRIEGTQYF. As DNA, the CDR3 is TGTGCCAGCAGTCGCATCGAGGGTACGCAGTATTTT. This sequence joins TRBV28 and TRBJ2-3; tentatively, D is TRBD2 (5 bases). The CDR3 is 12 residues long. Germline V gives CDR1 MDHEN, CDR2 SYDVKM. Trimming took 5 bases from V and 8 from J, leaving 11 bases between them.

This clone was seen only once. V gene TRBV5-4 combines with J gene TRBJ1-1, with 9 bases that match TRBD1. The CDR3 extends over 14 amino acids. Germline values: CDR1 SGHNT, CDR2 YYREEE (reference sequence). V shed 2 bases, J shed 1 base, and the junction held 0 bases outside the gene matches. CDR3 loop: CASSLQGANTEAFF. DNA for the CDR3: TGTGCCAGCAGCTTACAGGGGGCGAACACTGAAGCTTTCTTT.

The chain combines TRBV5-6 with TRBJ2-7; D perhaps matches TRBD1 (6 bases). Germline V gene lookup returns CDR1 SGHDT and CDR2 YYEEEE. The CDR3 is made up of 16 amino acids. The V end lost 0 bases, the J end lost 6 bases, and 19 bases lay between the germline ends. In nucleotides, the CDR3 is TGTGCCAGCAGCTTGGTGATGGGAGTGGGGGCGGGCGAGCAGTACTTC. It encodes CASSLVMGVGAGEQYF.

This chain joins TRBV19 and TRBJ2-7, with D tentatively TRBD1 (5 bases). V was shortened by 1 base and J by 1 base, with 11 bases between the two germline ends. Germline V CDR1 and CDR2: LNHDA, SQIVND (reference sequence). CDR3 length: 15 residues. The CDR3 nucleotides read TGTGCCAGTAGTATAGTAGGCAGGGAATCCTACGAGCAGTACTTC. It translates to CASSIVGRESYEQYF.

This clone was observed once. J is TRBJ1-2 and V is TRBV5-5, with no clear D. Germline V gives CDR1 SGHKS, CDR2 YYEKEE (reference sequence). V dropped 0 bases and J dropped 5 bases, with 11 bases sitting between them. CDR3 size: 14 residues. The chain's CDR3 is CASSLARGGYGYTF. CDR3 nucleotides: TGTGCCAGCAGCTTGGCTCGTGGAGGATATGGCTACACCTTC.

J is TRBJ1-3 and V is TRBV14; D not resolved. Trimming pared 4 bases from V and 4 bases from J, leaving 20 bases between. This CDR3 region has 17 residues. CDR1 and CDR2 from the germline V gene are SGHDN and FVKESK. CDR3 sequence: CASSRGNERRQGNTIYF. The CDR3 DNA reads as TGTGCCAGCAGCCGAGGGAACGAGAGGAGACAAGGAAACACCATATATTTT.

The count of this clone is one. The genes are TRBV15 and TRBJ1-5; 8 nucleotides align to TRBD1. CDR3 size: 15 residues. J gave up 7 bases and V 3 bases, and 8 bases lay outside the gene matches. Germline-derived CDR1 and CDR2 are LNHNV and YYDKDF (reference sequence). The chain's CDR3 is CATSSLGQGSQPQHF. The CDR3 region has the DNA TGTGCCACCAGCAGCTTAGGACAGGGATCCCAGCCCCAGCATTTT.

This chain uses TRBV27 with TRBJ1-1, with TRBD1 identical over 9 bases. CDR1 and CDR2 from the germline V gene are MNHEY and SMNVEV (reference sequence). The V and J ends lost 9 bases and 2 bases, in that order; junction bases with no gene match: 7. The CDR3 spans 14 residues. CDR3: CASTRTGDNTEAFF. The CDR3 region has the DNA TGTGCCAGTACCCGGACAGGGGATAACACTGAAGCTTTCTTT.

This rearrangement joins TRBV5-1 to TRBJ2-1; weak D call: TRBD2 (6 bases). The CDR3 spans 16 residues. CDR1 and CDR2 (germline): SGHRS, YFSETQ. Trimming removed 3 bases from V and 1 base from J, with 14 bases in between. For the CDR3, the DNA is TGCGCCAGCAGCTCGGGGCTACGGGAGTCCTACAATGAGCAGTTCTTC. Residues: CASSSGLRESYNEQFF.

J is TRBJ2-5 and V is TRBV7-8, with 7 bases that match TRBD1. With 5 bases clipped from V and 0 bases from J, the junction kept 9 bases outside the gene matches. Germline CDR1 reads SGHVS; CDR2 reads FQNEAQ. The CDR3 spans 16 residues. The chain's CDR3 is CASSPRIGQDQETQYF. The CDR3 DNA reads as TGTGCCAGCAGCCCCCGTATAGGACAGGACCAAGAGACCCAGTACTTC.

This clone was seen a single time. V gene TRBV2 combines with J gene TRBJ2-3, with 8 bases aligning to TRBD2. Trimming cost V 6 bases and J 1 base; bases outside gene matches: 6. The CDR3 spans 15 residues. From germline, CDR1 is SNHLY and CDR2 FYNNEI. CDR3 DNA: TGTGCCAGCAGATTGGAGACTAGCGGCACAGATACGCAGTATTTT. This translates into CASRLETSGTDTQYF.

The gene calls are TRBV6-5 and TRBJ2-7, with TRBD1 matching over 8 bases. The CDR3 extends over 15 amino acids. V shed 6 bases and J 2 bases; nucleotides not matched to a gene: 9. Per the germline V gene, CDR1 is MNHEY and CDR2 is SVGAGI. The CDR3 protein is CASRLRDRFTYEQYF. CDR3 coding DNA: TGTGCCAGCAGGCTCCGGGACAGGTTCACCTACGAGCAGTACTTC.